These 29 T cell receptor beta chains were all obtained from the same sample, sequenced in a study of blood T cell repertoires in COVID-19. Profiled with immunoSEQ multiplex PCR; TCRdb holds only in-frame clones, not every one. The repertoire consists of some 380,000 clones, with 90% occurring once and the leading ten covering around 7%. The sample comprised peripheral blood. All receptors come from a young man with active or convalescent COVID-19.

The count of this clone is one. This chain joins TRBV11-2 and TRBJ1-1, with 10 bases matching TRBD1. The V gene end was trimmed by 3 bases and the J gene end by 3 bases; junction bases not matched to a gene: 4. The germline gives CDR1 SGHAT, CDR2 FQNNGV. This CDR3 is built from 15 residues. The CDR3 reads CASSFRGTGDTEAFF. Written as DNA, the CDR3 is TGTGCCAGCAGCTTTAGGGGGACAGGGGACACTGAAGCTTTCTTT.

The rearrangement uses TRBV20-1 and TRBJ1-4, with D hard to call. The V gene's germline CDR1 is DFQATT and CDR2 SNEGSKA (reference sequence). V was cut by 3 bases and J by 5 bases, with 10 bases left in between. The CDR3 spans 13 residues. The CDR3 DNA reads as TGCAGTGCTAGTAGACGGCGGAATGAAAAACTGTTTTTT. Protein: CSASRRRNEKLFF.

The gene calls are TRBV9 and TRBJ2-1; maybe TRBD2 (5 bases). Germline V gene sequence: CDR1 SGDLS, CDR2 YYNGEE. The CDR3 covers 17 residues. Trimming removed 3 bases from V and 3 bases from J, with 19 bases in between. The CDR3: CASSGRERAGNYNEQFF. The CDR3 DNA reads as TGTGCCAGCAGCGGACGGGAAAGGGCAGGTAACTACAATGAGCAGTTCTTC. Drawing the rest from reference TRBV9 and TRBJ2-1, the complete variable domain is DSGVTQTPKHLITATGQRVTLRCSPRSGDLSVYWYQQSLDQGLQFLIQYYNGEERAKGNILERFSAQQFPDLHSELNLSSLELGDSALYFCASSGRERAGNYNEQFFGPGTRLTVL.

The V gene is TRBV5-1, the J gene TRBJ2-5; TRBD2 might be the D (5 bases). From germline, CDR1 is SGHRS and CDR2 YFSETQ. The CDR3 totals 13 residues. V was pared by 6 bases and J by 3 bases, with 12 bases between. The CDR3 region has the DNA TGCGCCAGCATGAAGGGAGAGAAAGAGACCCAGTACTTC. Encoded protein: CASMKGEKETQYF.

The chain carries TRBV9 and TRBJ2-2; D uncertain. V was cut by 3 bases and J by 5 bases, with 2 bases left in between. Per germline, CDR1 SGDLS and CDR2 YYNGEE. The CDR3 contains 11 residues. For the CDR3, the DNA is TGTGCCAGCAGCGCGACCGGGGAGCTGTTTTTT. Amino acids: CASSATGELFF.

The chain couples TRBV4-1 to TRBJ1-1; D is uncertain. Per germline, CDR1 MGHRA and CDR2 YSYEKL. V was cut by 4 bases and J by 3 bases, with 15 bases left in between. The CDR3 spans 15 residues. The CDR3 here is CASSRGSRGDTEAFF. The CDR3, as DNA: TGCGCCAGCAGCCGAGGATCTCGGGGTGACACTGAAGCTTTCTTT.

This clone came up once. The chain links TRBV18 to TRBJ2-1; D ambiguous. The CDR3 is made up of 14 amino acids. V lost 2 bases and J 6 bases, leaving 11 bases between the germline ends. The V gene's germline CDR1 is KGHSH and CDR2 LQKENI. Here the CDR3 reads CASSPEVSGNEQFF. Here the CDR3 DNA reads TGTGCCAGCTCACCAGAGGTGTCGGGCAATGAGCAGTTCTTC.

In the case of this clone: Additional DNA sequences in this sample encode the identical CDR3. This chain joins TRBV20-1 and TRBJ2-7; perhaps TRBD2 as D (5 bases). This CDR3 contains 11 residues. CDR1 and CDR2 from the germline V gene are DFQATT and SNEGSKA (reference sequence). V was shortened by 5 bases and J by 3 bases, with 8 bases between the two germline ends. CDR3 coding DNA: TGCAGTGCTCCCCGGGACTACGAGCAGTACTTC. This gives the protein CSAPRDYEQYF.

V gene TRBV25-1 combines with J gene TRBJ2-7; 8 nucleotides agree with TRBD1. The V segment lost 3 bases and the J segment 3 bases; nucleotides outside the gene matches: 7. This CDR3 contains 15 residues. The V gene's germline CDR1 is MGHDK and CDR2 SYGVNS. CDR3 nucleotides: TGTGCCAGCAGTGATTGGGGGACAGGAATCTACGAGCAGTACTTC. This codes for CASSDWGTGIYEQYF.

V gene TRBV4-3 combines with J gene TRBJ2-7; D might be TRBD2 (6 bases). The germline V and J ends were trimmed by 4 bases and 5 bases, with 15 bases remaining between them. This CDR3 region has 14 residues. Germline V gene lookup returns CDR1 LGHNA and CDR2 YSLEER. The CDR3 DNA is TGCGCCAGCAGCCTAAGAATCGGGGGACACGAGCAGTACTTC. This sequence encodes CASSLRIGGHEQYF.

The rearrangement links TRBV7-2 to TRBJ2-5; TRBD1 matches 7 bases. Per the germline V gene, CDR1 is SGHTA and CDR2 is FQGNSA. The length of the CDR3 is 14 residues. V lost 5 bases to trimming and J lost 4 bases; unmatched junction nucleotides: 7. CDR3 sequence (DNA): TGTGCCAGCAGCGGGACAGCCAGGGGAGAGACCCAGTACTTC. Amino acids: CASSGTARGETQYF.

This rearrangement joins TRBV6-5 to TRBJ1-2; 7 bases are shared with TRBD1. V lost 6 bases and J lost 6; bases outside the gene matches: 10. The germline gives CDR1 MNHEY, CDR2 SVGAGI. The CDR3 is made up of 14 amino acids. This chain's CDR3 is CASRTGTETDGYTF. In nucleotides, the CDR3 is TGTGCCAGCAGAACCGGGACAGAGACTGATGGCTACACCTTC.

The chain joins TRBV21-1 to TRBJ2-2; the table assigns TRBD1, which was not confirmed against the DNA. TRBV21-1 is annotated as a pseudogene. The CDR3 has 14 residues. DNA of the CDR3: TGTGCCAGCAGCCGGACAGATGTTGCCGGGGAGCTGTTTTTT. This encodes CASSRTDVAGELFF.

Written as DNA, the CDR3 is TGTGCCAGCTCACCTCCGGGACAGGGTAAAATTGGCTACACCTTC. It translates to CASSPPGQGKIGYTF. The chain combines TRBV18 with TRBJ1-2; 9 nucleotides match TRBD1. V dropped 3 bases and J dropped 7; count of bases not matched to a gene: 9. Germline values: CDR1 KGHSH, CDR2 LQKENI. CDR3 length: 15 residues.

The chain is built from TRBV23-1 and TRBJ2-7; D not certain. TRBV23-1 falls under the ORF class, with uncertain function. The CDR3 contains 15 residues. V was pared by 6 bases and J by 0 bases, with 15 bases between. CDR3 sequence reads: CASSPRGPSSYEQYF. The CDR3 DNA follows: TGCGCCAGCAGCCCCCGCGGCCCGAGCTCCTACGAGCAGTACTTC.

The chain couples TRBV3-1 (or the pseudogene TRBV3-2) to TRBJ2-1, with 7 positions matching TRBD2. With V trimmed by 3 bases and J by 7 bases, 15 bases remained unmatched. This CDR3 contains 17 residues. The germline V gene encodes CDR1 LGHDT and CDR2 YNNKEL (reference sequence). The CDR3 sequence: CASSQLGDYSVGNEQFF. Here the CDR3 DNA reads TGTGCCAGCAGCCAGCTAGGGGACTACTCCGTGGGGAATGAGCAGTTCTTC.

The CDR3 region has the DNA TGTGCCAGCAGCCCCCGGGGGAGAAGTGAGACCCAGTACTTC. Encoded protein: CASSPRGRSETQYF. This chain links TRBV7-8 with TRBJ2-5, with D possibly matching TRBD2 (6 bases). Trimming shortened V by 5 bases and J by 5 bases, and 15 bases separated the two germline ends. The CDR3 has 14 residues. Per the germline V gene, CDR1 is SGHVS and CDR2 is FQNEAQ.

The chain is built from TRBV9 and TRBJ1-5, with a possible D match to TRBD1 (5 bases). Between the trimmed V and J ends, which lost 4 bases and 0 bases, there was a span of 11 bases. There are 15 residues in the CDR3. The germline V gene has CDR1 SGDLS and CDR2 YYNGEE. CDR3 loop: CASSPWGDSNQPQHF. As DNA, the CDR3 is TGTGCCAGCAGCCCCTGGGGGGATAGCAATCAGCCCCAGCATTTT. The entire variable domain, with the rest obtained from reference TRBV9 and TRBJ1-5, is as follows: DSGVTQTPKHLITATGQRVTLRCSPRSGDLSVYWYQQSLDQGLQFLIQYYNGEERAKGNILERFSAQQFPDLHSELNLSSLELGDSALYFCASSPWGDSNQPQHFGDGTRLSIL.

The genes are TRBV25-1 and TRBJ1-1, with D perhaps TRBD1 (6 bases). Deletions cut 6 bases from V and 4 bases from J, with 18 bases between. The CDR3 has 15 residues. The germline gives CDR1 MGHDK, CDR2 SYGVNS. CDR3 DNA sequence: TGTGCCAGCAGGGGGGAGGGGGGCTTCGGCACTGAAGCTTTCTTT. It translates to CASRGEGGFGTEAFF.

This clone was picked up many times. The V gene is TRBV27, the J gene TRBJ1-6; TRBD1 is a possible D gene (5 bases). The V gene lost 1 base and the J gene lost 7 bases, with 11 bases spanning the gap. The CDR3 has 15 residues. Germline V gives CDR1 MNHEY, CDR2 SMNVEV (reference sequence). CDR3 residues: CASSLWGRGNSPLHF. The CDR3 DNA is TGTGCCAGCAGTTTATGGGGGAGGGGAAATTCACCCCTCCACTTT.

This chain links TRBV18 with TRBJ2-3; D may be TRBD2 (5 bases). V lost 0 bases, J lost 6 bases, and 16 bases lay in between. The CDR3 totals 16 residues. CDR1 and CDR2 from the germline V gene are KGHSH and LQKENI. CDR3 amino acids: CASSPPPGFLGDTQYF. CDR3 coding DNA: TGTGCCAGCTCACCACCACCGGGATTCTTAGGGGATACGCAGTATTTT.

The rearrangement joins TRBV15 to TRBJ1-2, with D possibly TRBD1 on 6 matching bases. From germline, CDR1 is LNHNV and CDR2 YYDKDF (reference sequence). This CDR3 spans 14 amino acids. Between the trimmed V and J ends, which lost 6 bases and 5 bases, there was a span of 16 bases. The CDR3 is CATRNIDRLYGYTF. CDR3 bases: TGTGCCACCAGAAATATCGACAGGCTGTATGGCTACACCTTC.

The chain couples TRBV28 to TRBJ1-1, with D tentatively TRBD1 (5 bases). Germline values: CDR1 MDHEN, CDR2 SYDVKM. The CDR3 runs 15 residues. The V gene lost 7 bases and the J gene lost 4 bases, with 19 bases spanning the gap. The CDR3 DNA sequence: TGTGCCAGCATCCTTTTGTCCGGAAGGGGCACTGAAGCTTTCTTT. Its translation is CASILLSGRGTEAFF.

This sequence joins TRBV28 and TRBJ1-1; 11 bases agree with TRBD1. The CDR3 has 13 residues. Germline V gene data show CDR1 as MDHEN and CDR2 as SYDVKM. Trimming took 7 bases from V and 10 from J; bases not matched to a gene: 8. The CDR3 region has the DNA TGTGCCAGCACCACGGACAGGGGGCTTGTAGCTTTCTTT. Protein: CASTTDRGLVAFF. Supplemented by reference TRBV28 and TRBJ1-1, the full variable domain reads DVKVTQSSRYLVKRTGEKVFLECVQDMDHENMFWYRQDPGLGLRLIYFSYDVKMKEKGDIPEGYSVSREKKERFSLILESASTNQTSMYLCASTTDRGLVAFFGQGTRLTVV.

The rearrangement joins TRBV5-1 to TRBJ1-4, with 7 positions matching TRBD1. The CDR3 runs to 16 residues. After removal of 4 bases from V and 1 base from J, the junction contained 7 bases not matched to a gene. Looked up from germline, CDR1 is SGHRS and CDR2 is YFSETQ. Written as DNA, the CDR3 is TGCGCCAGCAGCCCGGGACAGCCCCTAACTAATGAAAAACTGTTTTTT. This gives the protein CASSPGQPLTNEKLFF.

This chain uses TRBV6-6 with TRBJ1-4; TRBD1 might be the D (6 bases). Germline-derived CDR1 and CDR2 are MNHNY and SVGAGI (reference sequence). Trimming left V 4 bases short and J 7 bases short, with 10 bases between. This CDR3 is built from 13 residues. CDR3 DNA: TGTGCCAGCAGTTCAGGGGTTGGTGAAAAACTGTTTTTT. Its protein product is CASSSGVGEKLFF.

The rearrangement links TRBV7-3 to TRBJ2-1; tentatively, D is TRBD2 (6 bases). CDR3 length: 14 residues. The V gene lost 2 bases and the J gene lost 6 bases, with 11 bases spanning the gap. CDR1 and CDR2 from the germline V gene are SGHTA and FQGTGA. The CDR3 loop is CASSLSGTANEQFF. The CDR3 coding sequence is TGTGCCAGCAGCTTATCCGGGACTGCCAATGAGCAGTTCTTC.

This clone was counted between two and nine times. The chain links TRBV7-8 to TRBJ1-2; D is possibly TRBD1 (5 bases). The CDR3 length is 15 residues. Per the germline V gene, CDR1 is SGHVS and CDR2 is FQNEAQ. Deletions cut 1 base from V and 6 bases from J, with 15 bases between. The CDR3 protein is CASSLGSVRVDGYTF. CDR3 nucleotides: TGTGCCAGCAGCTTAGGATCGGTCAGGGTAGATGGCTACACCTTC.

This chain connects TRBV2 to TRBJ2-2, with D tentatively TRBD1 (5 bases). Germline CDR1 SNHLY, CDR2 FYNNEI. This CDR3 contains 13 residues. Trimming removed 5 bases from V and 5 bases from J, with 9 bases in between. CDR3 sequence reads: CASSFQGTGELFF. In DNA form, the CDR3 reads TGTGCCAGCAGTTTCCAGGGAACCGGGGAGCTGTTTTTT.